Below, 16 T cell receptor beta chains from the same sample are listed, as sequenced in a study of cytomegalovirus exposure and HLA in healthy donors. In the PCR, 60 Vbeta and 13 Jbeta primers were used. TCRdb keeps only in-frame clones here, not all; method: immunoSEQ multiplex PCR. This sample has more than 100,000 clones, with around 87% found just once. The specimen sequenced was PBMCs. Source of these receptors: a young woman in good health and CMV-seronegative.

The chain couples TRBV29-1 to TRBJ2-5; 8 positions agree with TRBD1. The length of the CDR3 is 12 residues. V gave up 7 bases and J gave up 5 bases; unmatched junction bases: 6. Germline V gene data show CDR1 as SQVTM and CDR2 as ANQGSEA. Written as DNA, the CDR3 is TGCAGCGCCAGCAGGGGGCGGGAGACCCAGTACTTC. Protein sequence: CSASRGRETQYF.

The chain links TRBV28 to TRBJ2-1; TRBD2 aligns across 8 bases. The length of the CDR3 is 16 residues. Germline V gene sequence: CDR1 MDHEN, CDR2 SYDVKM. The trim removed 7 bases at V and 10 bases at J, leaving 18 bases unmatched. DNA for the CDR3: TGTGCCAGCATCGGAAAAGAGTCGGGAGGGCAAAAGGAGCAGTTCTTC. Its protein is CASIGKESGGQKEQFF. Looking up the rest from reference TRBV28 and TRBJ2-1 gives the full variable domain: DVKVTQSSRYLVKRTGEKVFLECVQDMDHENMFWYRQDPGLGLRLIYFSYDVKMKEKGDIPEGYSVSREKKERFSLILESASTNQTSMYLCASIGKESGGQKEQFFGPGTRLTVL.

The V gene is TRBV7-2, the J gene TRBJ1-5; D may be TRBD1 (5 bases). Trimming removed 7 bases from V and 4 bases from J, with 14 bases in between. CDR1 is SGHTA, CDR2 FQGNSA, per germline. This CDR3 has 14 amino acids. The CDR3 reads CASTVYRGNQPQHF. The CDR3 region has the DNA TGTGCCAGCACCGTTTATCGGGGGAATCAGCCCCAGCATTTT.

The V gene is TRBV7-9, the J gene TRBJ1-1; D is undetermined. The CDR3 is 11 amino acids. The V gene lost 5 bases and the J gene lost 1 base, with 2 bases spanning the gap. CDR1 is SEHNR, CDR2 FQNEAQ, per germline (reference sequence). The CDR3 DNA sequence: TGTGCCAGCAGCCGGAACACTGAAGCTTTCTTT. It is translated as CASSRNTEAFF.

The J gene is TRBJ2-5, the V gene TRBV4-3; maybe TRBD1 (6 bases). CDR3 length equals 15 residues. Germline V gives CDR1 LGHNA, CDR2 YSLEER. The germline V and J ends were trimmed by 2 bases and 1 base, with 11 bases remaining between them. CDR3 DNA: TGCGCCAGCAGCCAATTTGGACAGTTCCAAGAGACCCAGTACTTC. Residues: CASSQFGQFQETQYF.

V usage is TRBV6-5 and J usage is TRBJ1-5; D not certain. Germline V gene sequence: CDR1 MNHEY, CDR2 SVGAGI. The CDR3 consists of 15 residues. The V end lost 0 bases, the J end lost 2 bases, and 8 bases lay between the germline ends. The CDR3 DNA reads TGTGCCAGCAGTTACTCTTCGGGTGGCAATCAGCCCCAGCATTTT. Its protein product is CASSYSSGGNQPQHF.

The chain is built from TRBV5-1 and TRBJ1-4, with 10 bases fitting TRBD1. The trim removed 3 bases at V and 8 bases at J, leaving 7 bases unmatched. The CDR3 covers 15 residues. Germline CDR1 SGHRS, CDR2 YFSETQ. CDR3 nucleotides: TGCGCCAGCAGCTCCCAGGGACAGGGGAACGAAAAACTGTTTTTT. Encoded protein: CASSSQGQGNEKLFF.

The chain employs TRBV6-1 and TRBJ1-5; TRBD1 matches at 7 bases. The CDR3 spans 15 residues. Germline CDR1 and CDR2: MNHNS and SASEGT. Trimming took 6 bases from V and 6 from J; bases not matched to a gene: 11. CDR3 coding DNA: TGTGCCAGCAGAGAGCAACAGGGGATCCTTCAGCCCCAGCATTTT. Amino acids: CASREQQGILQPQHF.

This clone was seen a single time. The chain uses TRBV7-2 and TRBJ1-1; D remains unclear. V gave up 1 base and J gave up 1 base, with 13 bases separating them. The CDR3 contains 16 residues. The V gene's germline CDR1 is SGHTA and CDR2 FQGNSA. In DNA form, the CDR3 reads TGTGCCAGCAGCTTAGGGCCTGTGGGAGGGAACACTGAAGCTTTCTTT. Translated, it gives CASSLGPVGGNTEAFF.

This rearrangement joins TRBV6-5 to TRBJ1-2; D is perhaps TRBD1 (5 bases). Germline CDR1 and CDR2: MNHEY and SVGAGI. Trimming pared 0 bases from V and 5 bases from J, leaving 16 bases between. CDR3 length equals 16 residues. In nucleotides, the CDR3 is TGTGCCAGCAGTTACTCGGGATGGGGCCAGGGTTATGGCTACACCTTC. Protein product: CASSYSGWGQGYGYTF.

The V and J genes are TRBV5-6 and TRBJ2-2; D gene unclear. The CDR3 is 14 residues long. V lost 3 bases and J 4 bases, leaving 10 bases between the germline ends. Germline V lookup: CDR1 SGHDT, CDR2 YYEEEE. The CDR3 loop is CASSYDTSTGELFF. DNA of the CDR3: TGTGCCAGCAGCTATGACACATCCACCGGGGAGCTGTTTTTT.

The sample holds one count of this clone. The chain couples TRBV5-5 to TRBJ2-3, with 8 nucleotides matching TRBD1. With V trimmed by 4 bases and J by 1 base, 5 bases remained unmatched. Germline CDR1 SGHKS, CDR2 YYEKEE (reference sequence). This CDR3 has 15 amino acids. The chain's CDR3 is CASSRPQGGTDTQYF. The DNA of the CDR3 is TGTGCCAGCAGCCGCCCACAGGGGGGCACAGATACGCAGTATTTT.

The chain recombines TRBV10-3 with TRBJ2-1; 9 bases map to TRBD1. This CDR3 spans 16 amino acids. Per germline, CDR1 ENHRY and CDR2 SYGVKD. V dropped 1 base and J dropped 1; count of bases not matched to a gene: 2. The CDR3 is CAISEFDRGSYNEQFF. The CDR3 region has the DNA TGTGCCATCAGTGAGTTCGACAGGGGGTCCTACAATGAGCAGTTCTTC.

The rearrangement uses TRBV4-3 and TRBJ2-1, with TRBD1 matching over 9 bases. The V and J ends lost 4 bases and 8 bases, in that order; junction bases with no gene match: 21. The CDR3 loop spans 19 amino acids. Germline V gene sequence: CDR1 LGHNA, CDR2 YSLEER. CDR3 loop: CASSPWLVIAGQGFDEQFF. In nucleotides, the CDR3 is TGCGCCAGCAGCCCCTGGTTGGTCATCGCGGGACAGGGTTTCGATGAGCAGTTCTTC.

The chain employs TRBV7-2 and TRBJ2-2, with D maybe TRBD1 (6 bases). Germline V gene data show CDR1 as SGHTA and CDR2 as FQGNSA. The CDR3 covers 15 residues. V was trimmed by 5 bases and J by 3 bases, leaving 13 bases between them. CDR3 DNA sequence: TGTGCCAGCAGCGCCGACAGGTCCTACACCGGGGAGCTGTTTTTT. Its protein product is CASSADRSYTGELFF.

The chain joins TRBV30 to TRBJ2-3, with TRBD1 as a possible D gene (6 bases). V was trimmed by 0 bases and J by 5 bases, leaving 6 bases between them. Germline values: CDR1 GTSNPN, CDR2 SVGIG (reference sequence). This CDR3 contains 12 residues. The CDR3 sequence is CAWSVGGDTQYF. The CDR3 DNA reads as TGTGCCTGGAGTGTAGGGGGAGATACGCAGTATTTT.